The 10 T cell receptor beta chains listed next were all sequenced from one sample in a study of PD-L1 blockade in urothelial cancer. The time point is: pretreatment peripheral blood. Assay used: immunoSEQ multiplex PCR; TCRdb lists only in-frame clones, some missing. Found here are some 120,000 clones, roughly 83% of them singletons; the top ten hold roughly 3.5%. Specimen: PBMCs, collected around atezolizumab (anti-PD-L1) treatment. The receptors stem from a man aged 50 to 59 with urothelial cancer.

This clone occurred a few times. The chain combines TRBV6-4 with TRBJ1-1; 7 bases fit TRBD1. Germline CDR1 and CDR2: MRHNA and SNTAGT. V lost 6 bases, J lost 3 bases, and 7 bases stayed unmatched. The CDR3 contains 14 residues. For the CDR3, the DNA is TGTGCCAGCAGGGTAACAGGGGTCGACACTGAAGCTTTCTTT. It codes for CASRVTGVDTEAFF.

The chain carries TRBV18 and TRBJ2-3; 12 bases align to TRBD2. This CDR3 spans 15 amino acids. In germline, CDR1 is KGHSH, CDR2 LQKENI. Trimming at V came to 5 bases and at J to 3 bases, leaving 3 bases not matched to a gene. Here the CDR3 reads CASSRLAGATDTQYF. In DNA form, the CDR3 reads TGTGCCAGCTCAAGACTAGCGGGGGCAACAGATACGCAGTATTTT.

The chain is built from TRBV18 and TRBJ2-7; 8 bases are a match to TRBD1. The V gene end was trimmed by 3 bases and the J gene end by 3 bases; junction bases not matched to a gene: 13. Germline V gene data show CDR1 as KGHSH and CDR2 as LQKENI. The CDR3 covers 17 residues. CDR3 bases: TGTGCCAGCTCACCCCCAGGTGGAGGACAGGGTTTCTACGAGCAGTACTTC. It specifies CASSPPGGGQGFYEQYF.

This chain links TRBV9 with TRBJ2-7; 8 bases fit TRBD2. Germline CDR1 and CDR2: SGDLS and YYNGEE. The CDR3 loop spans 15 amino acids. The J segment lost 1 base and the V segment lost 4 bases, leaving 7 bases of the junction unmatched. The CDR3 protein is CASSLTSGHSYEQYF. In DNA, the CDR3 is TGTGCCAGCAGCCTTACTAGCGGTCATTCCTACGAGCAGTACTTC. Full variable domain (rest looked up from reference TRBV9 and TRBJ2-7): DSGVTQTPKHLITATGQRVTLRCSPRSGDLSVYWYQQSLDQGLQFLIQYYNGEERAKGNILERFSAQQFPDLHSELNLSSLELGDSALYFCASSLTSGHSYEQYFGPGTRLTVT.

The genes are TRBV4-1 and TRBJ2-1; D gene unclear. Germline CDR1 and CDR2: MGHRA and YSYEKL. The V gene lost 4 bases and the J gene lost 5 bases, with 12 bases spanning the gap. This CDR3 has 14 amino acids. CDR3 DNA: TGCGCCAGCAGCCTCTCGACTCCGCACAATGAGCAGTTCTTC. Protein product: CASSLSTPHNEQFF.

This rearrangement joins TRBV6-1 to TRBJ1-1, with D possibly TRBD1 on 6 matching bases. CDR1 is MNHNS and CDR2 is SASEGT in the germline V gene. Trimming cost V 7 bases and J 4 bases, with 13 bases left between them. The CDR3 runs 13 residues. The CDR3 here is CASNRDKPTEAFF. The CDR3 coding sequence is TGTGCCAGCAACCGGGACAAACCCACTGAAGCTTTCTTT.

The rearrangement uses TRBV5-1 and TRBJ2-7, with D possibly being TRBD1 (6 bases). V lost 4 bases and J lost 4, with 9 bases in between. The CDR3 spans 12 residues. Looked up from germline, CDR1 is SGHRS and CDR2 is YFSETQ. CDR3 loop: CASSHDRYEQYF. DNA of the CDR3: TGCGCCAGCAGCCATGACAGGTACGAGCAGTACTTC. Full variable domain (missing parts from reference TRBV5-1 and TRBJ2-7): KAGVTQTPRYLIKTRGQQVTLSCSPISGHRSVSWYQQTPGQGLQFLFEYFSETQRNKGNFPGRFSGRQFSNSRSEMNVSTLELGDSALYLCASSHDRYEQYFGPGTRLTVT.

CDR3 amino acids: CASSVGGDEQFF. In nucleotides, the CDR3 is TGCGCCAGCAGCGTAGGCGGGGATGAGCAGTTCTTC. V and J are TRBV5-1 and TRBJ2-1; D might be TRBD2 (6 bases). Trimming pared 4 bases from V and 8 bases from J, leaving 10 bases between. Germline assignment: CDR1 SGHRS and CDR2 YFSETQ. CDR3 length equals 12 residues. The whole variable domain, remainder taken from reference TRBV5-1 and TRBJ2-1, is KAGVTQTPRYLIKTRGQQVTLSCSPISGHRSVSWYQQTPGQGLQFLFEYFSETQRNKGNFPGRFSGRQFSNSRSEMNVSTLELGDSALYLCASSVGGDEQFFGPGTRLTVL.

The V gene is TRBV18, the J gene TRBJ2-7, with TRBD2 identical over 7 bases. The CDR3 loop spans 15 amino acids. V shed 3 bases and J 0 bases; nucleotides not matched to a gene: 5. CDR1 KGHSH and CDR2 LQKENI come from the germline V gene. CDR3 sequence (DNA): TGTGCCAGCTCACCTGCTAGCGGTCCCTCCTACGAGCAGTACTTC. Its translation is CASSPASGPSYEQYF.

The CDR3 here is CASRSVGGGSTDTQYF. The DNA of the CDR3 is TGCGCCAGCAGGTCGGTTGGGGGAGGGAGCACAGATACGCAGTATTTT. The V call is TRBV5-1, the J call TRBJ2-3; 7 nucleotides agree with TRBD2. The CDR3 totals 16 residues. J gave up 0 bases and V 5 bases, and 9 bases lay outside the gene matches. From germline, CDR1 is SGHRS and CDR2 YFSETQ.